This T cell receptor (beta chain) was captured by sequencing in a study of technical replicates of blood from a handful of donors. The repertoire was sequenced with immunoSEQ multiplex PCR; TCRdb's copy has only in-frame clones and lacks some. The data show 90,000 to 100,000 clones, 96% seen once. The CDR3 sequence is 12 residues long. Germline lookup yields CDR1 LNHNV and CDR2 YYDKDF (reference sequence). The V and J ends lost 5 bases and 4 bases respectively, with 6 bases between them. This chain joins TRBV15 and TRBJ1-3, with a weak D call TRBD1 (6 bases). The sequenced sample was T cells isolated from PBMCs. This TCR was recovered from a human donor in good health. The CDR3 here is CATSGQGNTIYF. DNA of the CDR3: TGTGCCACCAGCGGACAGGGAAACACCATATATTTT.